These 23 T cell receptor beta chains were all obtained from the same sample, sequenced in a study of blood T cell repertoires in COVID-19 (dated by TCRdb to between 2020 and 2021). The library was produced with the immunoSEQ multiplex PCR assay. Here the immuneACCESS table is served through TCRdb, limited to in-frame sequences with V and J called. Missing clones are a known gap in these copies; in checked studies unresolved V genes cover under half, and the rest lacks a known reason. Within this sample are 150,000 to 200,000 clones, with roughly 82% of them counted one time only. The ten top clones hold approximately 10% of the sample. The material sequenced was PBMCs or T cells enriched from blood (not recorded which). Receptors originate from a man over 45 who had recovered from COVID-19.

This clone occurred once. V is TRBV10-2 and J is TRBJ2-7; D gene uncertain. The CDR3 is made up of 13 amino acids. Germline V gene sequence: CDR1 WSHSY, CDR2 SAAADI. Trimming left V 0 bases short and J 2 bases short, with 5 bases between. As DNA, the CDR3 is TGCGCCAGCAGTGAGTCGAGAGCCTACGAGCAGTACTTC. Translated, it gives CASSESRAYEQYF.

A word on this clone: The same CDR3 can be traced to other DNA sequences in this sample. The CDR3 region is CASSNGLSTDTQYF. The CDR3 nucleotides are TGTGCCAGCAGTAACGGACTGAGCACAGATACGCAGTATTTT. This chain uses TRBV27 with TRBJ2-3; a weak D match, TRBD2 (5 bases). The ends were cut back, 5 bases at V and 0 bases at J, with 9 bases in the middle. The germline CDR1 and CDR2 sequences are MNHEY and SMNVEV (reference sequence). CDR3 size: 14 residues.

As DNA, the CDR3 is TGCAGTGCTAGAGAACAGGGTGGGCTATACTTC. Its protein is CSAREQGGLYF. The rearrangement links TRBV20-1 to TRBJ2-5; tentatively, D is TRBD1 (6 bases). V shed 0 bases and J shed 14 bases, with 13 bases lying between them. The CDR3 runs to 11 residues. CDR1 is DFQATT and CDR2 is SNEGSKA in the germline V gene (reference sequence).

This clone was detected only a few times. The V and J genes are TRBV4-2 and TRBJ1-1; 9 bases match TRBD1. Per germline, CDR1 LGHNA and CDR2 YNFKEQ. This CDR3 comprises 14 residues. The J segment lost 8 bases and the V segment lost 4 bases, leaving 8 bases of the junction unmatched. The DNA for the CDR3 is TGTGCCAGCAGCCCAGCCTCCACAGGGGGCGAAGCTTTCTTT. It yields the protein CASSPASTGGEAFF.

The J gene is TRBJ2-7, the V gene TRBV2; D perhaps matches TRBD2 (6 bases). This CDR3 has 11 amino acids. Germline V gene sequence: CDR1 SNHLY, CDR2 FYNNEI. V lost 8 bases, J lost 9 bases, and 14 bases lay in between. The DNA of the CDR3 is TGTGCCAGCGGGGTACTCGGGGGGCAGTACTTC. Residues: CASGVLGGQYF.

This clone was seen a single time. The rearrangement joins TRBV29-1 to TRBJ1-2; 9 bases agree with TRBD1. J was trimmed by 7 bases and V by 3 bases; bases with no gene match: 6. This CDR3 has 13 amino acids. In germline, CDR1 is SQVTM, CDR2 ANQGSEA. Written as DNA, the CDR3 is TGCAGCGTTGACATAGGGGACAGGGCTGGCTACACCTTC. Amino acids: CSVDIGDRAGYTF.

This rearrangement joins TRBV3-1 (or the pseudogene TRBV3-2) to TRBJ1-4; maybe TRBD1 (5 bases). Trimming shortened V by 4 bases and J by 10 bases, and 10 bases separated the two germline ends. Germline CDR1 and CDR2: LGHDT and YNNKEL (reference sequence). This CDR3 has 12 residues. The CDR3 is CASSLPQGKLFF. The CDR3 DNA follows: TGTGCCAGCAGCCTCCCGCAGGGAAAACTGTTTTTT.

V is TRBV9 and J is TRBJ1-3; the D is unclear. V lost 1 base and J lost 2, with 13 bases in between. CDR1 and CDR2 from the germline V gene are SGDLS and YYNGEE. The CDR3 sequence is 16 residues long. The CDR3 bases are TGTGCCAGCAGCGTATCTGGACTAGGGACTGGAAACACCATATATTTT. Amino acid sequence: CASSVSGLGTGNTIYF.

This chain links TRBV18 with TRBJ1-2; D ambiguous. Trimming took off 5 bases at V and 6 bases at J, with 22 bases between the two ends. The CDR3 covers 16 residues. In germline, CDR1 is KGHSH, CDR2 LQKENI. The CDR3 sequence: CASSVSLGNSLNGYTF. The CDR3 region has the DNA TGTGCCAGCTCAGTCAGCCTGGGTAACAGCTTGAATGGCTACACCTTC.

The table lists this clone with a few counts. The chain carries TRBV18 and TRBJ2-5; TRBD2 might be the D (5 bases). CDR3 length: 17 amino acids. From germline, CDR1 is KGHSH and CDR2 LQKENI. Trimming removed 1 base from V and 4 bases from J, with 19 bases in between. For the CDR3, the DNA is TGTGCCAGCTCACCACTCTCTCCGGGGAGTATTGTAGAGACCCAGTACTTC. This encodes CASSPLSPGSIVETQYF.

J is TRBJ2-3 and V is TRBV24-1; D unclear. CDR3 length: 14 residues. V lost 3 bases to trimming and J lost 6 bases, with 12 bases between them. Germline V gene lookup returns CDR1 KGHDR and CDR2 SFDVKD. CDR3 protein: CATSDRRPPDTQYF. The CDR3 DNA sequence: TGTGCCACCAGTGATCGGCGGCCGCCTGATACGCAGTATTTT.

This clone was detected a few times. J is TRBJ1-1 and V is TRBV5-1, with D unclear. The germline gives CDR1 SGHRS, CDR2 YFSETQ. This CDR3 is 13 amino acids long. V was cut by 1 base and J by 3 bases, with 7 bases left in between. CDR3 in amino acids: CASSLISDTEAFF. DNA of the CDR3: TGCGCCAGCAGCTTGATCTCGGACACTGAAGCTTTCTTT. Drawing the rest from reference TRBV5-1 and TRBJ1-1, the complete variable domain is KAGVTQTPRYLIKTRGQQVTLSCSPISGHRSVSWYQQTPGQGLQFLFEYFSETQRNKGNFPGRFSGRQFSNSRSEMNVSTLELGDSALYLCASSLISDTEAFFGQGTRLTVV.

CDR3 residues: CASSLVPGRQETQYF. The CDR3 DNA reads TGCGCCAGCAGCTTGGTACCAGGGCGGCAAGAGACCCAGTACTTC. The rearrangement joins TRBV5-1 to TRBJ2-5; D is perhaps TRBD1 (5 bases). Trimming removed 0 bases from V and 2 bases from J, with 11 bases in between. CDR3 length: 15 amino acids. The V gene's germline CDR1 is SGHRS and CDR2 YFSETQ.

This chain links TRBV7-3 with TRBJ2-7; 9 bases are a match to TRBD1. Germline loops: CDR1 SGHTA, CDR2 FQGTGA. V trimming: 5 bases; J trimming: 6 bases; junction bases outside the gene matches: 5. The CDR3 has 13 amino acids. The CDR3 spells CASSPKGQGEQYF. The CDR3 region has the DNA TGTGCCAGCAGCCCAAAGGGACAGGGCGAGCAGTACTTC.

This chain uses TRBV2 with TRBJ1-2; D remains unclear. Germline V gene data show CDR1 as SNHLY and CDR2 as FYNNEI. Trimming cost V 6 bases and J 3 bases, with 14 bases left between them. The CDR3 covers 14 residues. The CDR3 DNA sequence: TGTGCCAGCAGCGATTCGAGGTGGGACTATGGCTACACCTTC. Amino acid sequence: CASSDSRWDYGYTF.

The gene calls are TRBV7-8 and TRBJ2-7, with D possibly matching TRBD2 (6 bases). V lost 2 bases and J lost 5, with 16 bases in between. The CDR3 covers 15 residues. Germline V gives CDR1 SGHVS, CDR2 FQNEAQ. This CDR3 is CASSLYAGRVDEQYF. In DNA, the CDR3 is TGTGCCAGCAGCTTATATGCGGGGCGCGTCGACGAGCAGTACTTC. Full variable domain (missing parts from reference TRBV7-8 and TRBJ2-7): GAGVSQSPRYKVAKRGQDVALRCDPISGHVSLFWYQQALGQGPEFLTYFQNEAQLDKSGLPSDRFFAERPEGSVSTLKIQRTQQEDSAVYLCASSLYAGRVDEQYFGPGTRLTVT.

This sequence joins TRBV6-5 and TRBJ2-3; no reliable D call. V dropped 9 bases and J dropped 1 base, with 14 bases sitting between them. This CDR3 is 14 amino acids long. Germline V gives CDR1 MNHEY, CDR2 SVGAGI. CDR3 amino acids: CASTTSWGTDTQYF. DNA of the CDR3: TGTGCCAGTACTACCTCGTGGGGCACAGATACGCAGTATTTT.

This rearrangement joins TRBV18 to TRBJ1-2; 8 positions agree with TRBD1. After removal of 3 bases from V and 3 bases from J, the junction contained 6 bases not matched to a gene. The CDR3 sequence is 15 residues long. The germline CDR1 and CDR2 sequences are KGHSH and LQKENI. The CDR3 spells CASSPLDREDYGYTF. The CDR3, as DNA: TGTGCCAGCTCACCTCTGGACAGGGAGGACTATGGCTACACCTTC.

This clone appeared a few times. The V call is TRBV7-2, the J call TRBJ2-1; D gene ambiguous. The CDR3 is 14 amino acids. CDR1 is SGHTA, CDR2 FQGNSA, per germline. V dropped 5 bases and J dropped 5 bases, with 13 bases sitting between them. The DNA of the CDR3 is TGTGCCAGCAGCGAGCCGTCCCTGCACAATGAGCAGTTCTTC. The encoded protein is CASSEPSLHNEQFF.

The chain uses TRBV15 and TRBJ1-1; D unclear. The V and J ends lost 0 bases and 1 base respectively, with 6 bases between them. This CDR3 spans 14 amino acids. Looked up from germline, CDR1 is LNHNV and CDR2 is YYDKDF (reference sequence). The CDR3 is CATSRDYKNTEAFF. The CDR3 DNA follows: TGTGCCACCAGCAGAGATTACAAGAACACTGAAGCTTTCTTT.

A note on this clone: At one of its ends the junction is not consistent with the germline gene, which may arise from a read error. This chain connects TRBV7-7 to TRBJ2-7, with TRBD1 matching over 8 bases. The length of the CDR3 is 15 residues. Germline loops: CDR1 SSHAT, CDR2 FNYEAQ (reference sequence). The CDR3 spells CASSLAPGGLYEQYF. DNA of the CDR3: TGTGCTAGCAGCTTAGCCCCAGGGGGCCTCTACGAGCAGTACTTC.

The rearrangement uses TRBV28 and TRBJ1-4, with no clear D. CDR3 size: 13 residues. Germline-derived CDR1 and CDR2 are MDHEN and SYDVKM. V lost 7 bases to trimming and J lost 5 bases, with 11 bases between them. CDR3 sequence: CASTPGRNEKLFF. CDR3 sequence (DNA): TGTGCCAGCACACCTGGCAGGAATGAAAAACTGTTTTTT.

J is TRBJ2-2 and V is TRBV10-3; 9 bases map to TRBD2. Trimming at V came to 10 bases and at J to 1 base, leaving 10 bases not matched to a gene. Looked up from germline, CDR1 is ENHRY and CDR2 is SYGVKD. The CDR3 contains 16 residues. This chain's CDR3 is CATGRRLAENTGELFF. CDR3 nucleotide sequence: TGTGCCACCGGACGCCGACTAGCGGAGAACACCGGGGAGCTGTTTTTT.